Listed below are T cell receptor beta chains from one sample, sequenced in a study of identical twins. TCRdb called the 5' RACE reads again in MiXCR, with one record for every CDR3 protein. The sample yields 250,000 to 350,000 distinct CDR3 sequences, 6.5% to 9.5% seen once. These same records also appear under a second study, on yellow fever vaccine responses in identical twins.

The source material was memory (CD45RO+) T cells sorted from blood. The origin of the receptors is a woman aged 18-29 years in good health. CDR3s include the opening cysteine and the closing phenylalanine or tryptophan. D genes are given only for firm matches. Some rows mark clone size as missing; the rest say once, few, many or name a class of expanded clone.

J gene | V gene | D gene | clone size | CDR3 DNA | CDR3 protein
TRBJ2-7 | TRBV5-1 | TRBD2 | few | TGCGCCAGCACGCCGGGACTAGCGGACTACGAGCAGTACTTC | CASTPGLADYEQYF
TRBJ2-1 | TRBV5-1 | TRBD2 | NA | TGCGCCAGCAGCTTGGTTGCCACTAGCGGGAGGGCGGGGCAGTTCTTC | CASSLVATSGRAGQFF
TRBJ2-5 | TRBV15 | TRBD2 | many | TGTGCCACCAGCAGAGATTTAGCGGGGGGCCATGGGACCCAGTACTTC | CATSRDLAGGHGTQYF
TRBJ2-1 | TRBV9 | TRBD2 | few | TGTGCCAGCAGCATCAGACTAGCGGGAGTCAATGAGCAGTTCTTC | CASSIRLAGVNEQFF
TRBJ2-1 | TRBV5-1 | NA | few | TGCGCCAGCAGCAGCCGGGACTCTATCAATGAGCAGTTCTTC | CASSSRDSINEQFF
TRBJ2-2 | TRBV10-2 | NA | many | TGCGCCAGCAGTGGGACACGGGCACTGGGGCTGTTTTTT | CASSGTRALGLFF
TRBJ2-7 | TRBV12-3/TRBV12-4 | TRBD1 | many | TGTGCCAGCAGTTCAAGCGCTAGGACAGGGAGGTACGAGCAGTACTTC | CASSSSARTGRYEQYF
TRBJ2-3 | TRBV6-1 | NA | NA | TGTGCCAGCAGTGGATGGGAGGATACGCAGTATTTT | CASSGWEDTQYF
TRBJ2-3 | TRBV25-1 | NA | few | TGTGCCAGCAGTGAAACTGGGGAGGCCACAGATACGCAGTATTTT | CASSETGEATDTQYF
TRBJ2-5 | TRBV20-1 | TRBD2 | NA | TGCAGTGCCCCAAAACCGCTAGCGGACCAAGAGACCCAGTACTTC | CSAPKPLADQETQYF
TRBJ2-5 | TRBV7-9 | TRBD1 | many | TGTGCCAGCAGCCAAAGGACAGGGGTGGAGACCCAGTACTTC | CASSQRTGVETQYF
TRBJ2-3 | TRBV5-1 | NA | NA | TGCGCCAGCAGCTTGGTGGGGACAACCACAGATACGCAGTATTTT | CASSLVGTTTDTQYF
TRBJ1-4 | TRBV27 | TRBD1 | NA | TGTGCCAGCAGTCAGACAGGGATAAATGAAAAACTGTTTTTT | CASSQTGINEKLFF
TRBJ2-2 | TRBV24-1 | NA | few | TGTGCCACCAGTGACCCAGGTCGGCCGGGAGCCGGGGAGCTGTTTTTT | CATSDPGRPGAGELFF
TRBJ2-1 | TRBV7-2 | TRBD2 | many | TGTGCCAGCAGCAATAGCGGGAGGGCCGTAAATGAGCAGTTCTTC | CASSNSGRAVNEQFF
TRBJ2-1 | TRBV12-3/TRBV12-4 | TRBD2 | many | TGTGCCAGCAGTTTTGGTAGCGGGGGGCGTGCGAATGAGCAGTTCTTC | CASSFGSGGRANEQFF
TRBJ2-5 | TRBV3-1 | TRBD2 | many | TGTGCCAGCAGCCAAGGGATCGGGACTAGCACCGTAGGGACCCAGTACTTC | CASSQGIGTSTVGTQYF
TRBJ1-1 | TRBV7-9 | TRBD1 | many | TGTGCCAGCAGCTGGGGACAGGGATATGAAGCTTTCTTT | CASSWGQGYEAFF
TRBJ2-2 | TRBV7-9 | NA | many | TGTGCCAGCAGCGACGGGCAGGGGTTCACCGGGGAGCTGTTTTTT | CASSDGQGFTGELFF
TRBJ1-5 | TRBV5-8 | NA | NA | TGTGCCAGCAGCTTGAGACTACCTTATCAGCCCCAGCATTTT | CASSLRLPYQPQHF
TRBJ1-1 | TRBV20-1 | NA | NA | TGCAGTGCTAAACCCGGGAGAGGCGGTGAAGCTTTCTTT | CSAKPGRGGEAFF
TRBJ1-5 | TRBV7-2 | TRBD1 | few | TGTGCCAGCAGCTTAGTTCTTGGACAGGGTTTCCAGCCCCAGCATTTT | CASSLVLGQGFQPQHF
TRBJ2-1 | TRBV2 | TRBD2 | NA | TGTGCCAGCAGTGGTTGGGGACTAGCGGGAGTTCCCTACAATGAGCAGTTCTTC | CASSGWGLAGVPYNEQFF
TRBJ2-1 | TRBV7-2 | NA | few | TGTGCCAGCAGCCCCCGATGGGGTGAAAATGAGCAGTTCTTC | CASSPRWGENEQFF
TRBJ1-5 | TRBV5-1 | NA | many | TGCGCCGGCATCCCAGGGATTCTCCGCAATCAGCCCCAGCATTTT | CAGIPGILRNQPQHF
TRBJ1-6 | TRBV3-1 | TRBD1 | few | TGTGCCAGCAGCCAGGGAGGACAGGGACGCTCACCCCTCCACTTT | CASSQGGQGRSPLHF
TRBJ1-1 | TRBV6-5 | TRBD1 | NA | TGTGCCAGCAGTTACAAGGGACAGCTGAACACTGAAGCTTTCTTT | CASSYKGQLNTEAFF
TRBJ2-5 | TRBV15 | TRBD2 | NA | TGTGCCACCAGCAGAGGGGGGACCGGGAGGGAGACCCAGTACTTC | CATSRGGTGRETQYF
TRBJ1-2 | TRBV7-9 | NA | NA | TGTGCCAGCAGCCGAGAAACAGGGTTTGTTGGCTACACCTTC | CASSRETGFVGYTF